These T cell receptor beta chains were read from a single sample in a study of cytomegalovirus exposure and HLA in healthy donors. Using immunoSEQ multiplex PCR, the repertoire was profiled, and TCRdb retains in-frame clones only, with some absent. The sample lists about 180,000 clones, roughly 75% occurring once. Input material: PBMCs. The receptors stem from a woman in her 30s in good health and CMV-seronegative. CDR3s include the opening cysteine and the closing phenylalanine or tryptophan. D genes are given only for firm matches. Clone size is stated in some rows and not others, as once, few, many or a class when expanded.

D gene: -
V gene: TRBV10-3
J gene: TRBJ1-4
clone size: once
CDR3 DNA: TGTGCCATCAGTGAAGGAGGCAGGGGAATCCTCAGCAAAACTAATGAAAAACTGTTTTTT
CDR3 protein: CAISEGGRGILSKTNEKLFF

D gene: TRBD2
V gene: TRBV6-5
J gene: TRBJ2-1
clone size: -
CDR3 DNA: TGTGCCAGCGACCGGAGCGGGGGGCATGGTGAGCAGTTCTTC
CDR3 protein: CASDRSGGHGEQFF

D gene: TRBD2
V gene: TRBV2
J gene: TRBJ2-1
clone size: -
CDR3 DNA: TGTGCCTCCAGCGGGGCAGGACCGAATGAGCAGTTCTTC
CDR3 protein: CASSGAGPNEQFF

D gene: TRBD1
V gene: TRBV13
J gene: TRBJ2-5
clone size: -
CDR3 DNA: TGTGCCAGCAGCATCAACAGGGGGCAAAGAGAGACCCAGTACTTC
CDR3 protein: CASSINRGQRETQYF

D gene: -
V gene: TRBV19
J gene: TRBJ2-6
clone size: -
CDR3 DNA: TGTGCCAGTAGTATAGATCTCGGGGGATCTGGGGCCAACGTCCTGACTTTC
CDR3 protein: CASSIDLGGSGANVLTF

D gene: -
V gene: TRBV10-3
J gene: TRBJ2-3
clone size: -
CDR3 DNA: TGTGCCATCAGGCAGGGTCCTAGCACAGATACGCAGTATTTT
CDR3 protein: CAIRQGPSTDTQYF

D gene: -
V gene: TRBV5-1
J gene: TRBJ1-2
clone size: -
CDR3 DNA: TGCGCCAGCAGCCCTGGGACTCCTGGAGGTGGCTACACCTTC
CDR3 protein: CASSPGTPGGGYTF

D gene: -
V gene: TRBV13
J gene: TRBJ2-1
clone size: few
CDR3 DNA: TGTGCCAGCAGCTTCGAAAGGGGTTACTACAATGAGCAGTTCTTC
CDR3 protein: CASSFERGYYNEQFF

D gene: -
V gene: TRBV19
J gene: TRBJ1-5
clone size: -
CDR3 DNA: TGTGCCAGTAGTTCCCACCGGGTTAGCAATCAGCCCCAGCATTTT
CDR3 protein: CASSSHRVSNQPQHF

D gene: -
V gene: TRBV19
J gene: TRBJ2-7
clone size: -
CDR3 DNA: TGTGCCAGTAGTAATCAGGGTACCTACGAGCAGTACTTC
CDR3 protein: CASSNQGTYEQYF

D gene: TRBD2
V gene: TRBV9
J gene: TRBJ2-3
clone size: -
CDR3 DNA: TGTGCCAGCAGCGCGAGAGGACTAGCGGAATCAGATACGCAGTATTTT
CDR3 protein: CASSARGLAESDTQYF

D gene: -
V gene: TRBV7-6
J gene: TRBJ2-5
clone size: -
CDR3 DNA: TGTGCCAGCAGCTACCCCGCGCTATACCAAGAGACCCAGTACTTC
CDR3 protein: CASSYPALYQETQYF

D gene: TRBD1
V gene: TRBV6-6
J gene: TRBJ2-7
clone size: -
CDR3 DNA: TGTGCCAGCGCACCGGGACAGGCAACTTTTGGCTACGAGCAGTACTTC
CDR3 protein: CASAPGQATFGYEQYF

D gene: TRBD2
V gene: TRBV5-1
J gene: TRBJ2-1
clone size: -
CDR3 DNA: TGCGCCAGCAGAGGTCTAGCGGCCTACAATGAGCAGTTCTTC
CDR3 protein: CASRGLAAYNEQFF

D gene: -
V gene: TRBV4-1
J gene: TRBJ2-3
clone size: few
CDR3 DNA: TGCGCCAGCAGCCAAGATAGGGGGGGCGGCACAGATACGCAGTATTTT
CDR3 protein: CASSQDRGGGTDTQYF

D gene: -
V gene: TRBV19
J gene: TRBJ2-5
clone size: -
CDR3 DNA: TGTGCCAGTAGTATTAGGCGGTACCAAGAGACCCAGTACTTC
CDR3 protein: CASSIRRYQETQYF

D gene: TRBD1
V gene: TRBV18
J gene: TRBJ1-6
clone size: few
CDR3 DNA: TGTGCCAGCTCACCGAAAGGACAGGGGGCAACGGATTCACCCCTCCACTTT
CDR3 protein: CASSPKGQGATDSPLHF

D gene: -
V gene: TRBV4-1
J gene: TRBJ1-5
clone size: -
CDR3 DNA: TGCGCCAGCAGCCCCGACCCAGGACAGCCCCAGCATTTT
CDR3 protein: CASSPDPGQPQHF

D gene: -
V gene: TRBV2
J gene: TRBJ1-1
clone size: -
CDR3 DNA: TGTGCCAGCAGTGAGGCGAGGACTGAAGCTTTCTTT
CDR3 protein: CASSEARTEAFF

D gene: TRBD2
V gene: TRBV18
J gene: TRBJ2-1
clone size: -
CDR3 DNA: TGTGCCAGCTCACCACTTAGCGGGCCCGGGGAGCAGTTCTTC
CDR3 protein: CASSPLSGPGEQFF

D gene: -
V gene: TRBV29-1
J gene: TRBJ1-2
clone size: -
CDR3 DNA: TGCACCGTATCTAGTGGGTTTGGCTACACCTTC
CDR3 protein: CTVSSGFGYTF

D gene: -
V gene: TRBV30
J gene: TRBJ1-1
clone size: -
CDR3 DNA: TGTGCCTGGACAGGGATGGGCACAGCTTTCTTT
CDR3 protein: CAWTGMGTAFF

D gene: -
V gene: TRBV5-5
J gene: TRBJ1-4
clone size: -
CDR3 DNA: TGTGCCAGCAGCTTGGGGACAGCCCCTAATGAAAAACTGTTTTTT
CDR3 protein: CASSLGTAPNEKLFF

D gene: -
V gene: TRBV4-1
J gene: TRBJ1-1
clone size: few
CDR3 DNA: TGCGCCAGCAGCCATTCGGGTACTGAAGCTTTCTTT
CDR3 protein: CASSHSGTEAFF

D gene: TRBD1
V gene: TRBV6-1
J gene: TRBJ1-2
clone size: -
CDR3 DNA: TGTGCCAGCAGTTGGCGGACAGGGCAGGATGGCTACACCTTC
CDR3 protein: CASSWRTGQDGYTF

D gene: -
V gene: TRBV4-2
J gene: TRBJ2-7
clone size: once
CDR3 DNA: TGTGCCAGCAGCCAAGGGGAGGGGGGTATTCGGTACTTC
CDR3 protein: CASSQGEGGIRYF

D gene: TRBD1
V gene: TRBV4-2
J gene: TRBJ1-1
clone size: few
CDR3 DNA: TGTGCCAGCAGTCCACAGGGGAGTGTGGACACTGAAGCTTTCTTT
CDR3 protein: CASSPQGSVDTEAFF

D gene: -
V gene: TRBV4-1
J gene: TRBJ2-1
clone size: -
CDR3 DNA: TGCGCCAGCAGCCCTGTCACCAACATGGGGAGCTCCTACAATGAGCAGTTCTTC
CDR3 protein: CASSPVTNMGSSYNEQFF

D gene: -
V gene: TRBV10-3
J gene: TRBJ1-2
clone size: -
CDR3 DNA: TGTGCCATCATTTACTACCCCGTTCCAGAGAACTATGGCTACACCTTC
CDR3 protein: CAIIYYPVPENYGYTF

D gene: TRBD1
V gene: TRBV10-3
J gene: TRBJ2-7
clone size: -
CDR3 DNA: TGTGCCATCAGGGGGGACAGTTTGGGACGGGAGCAGTACTTC
CDR3 protein: CAIRGDSLGREQYF

D gene: -
V gene: TRBV21-1
J gene: TRBJ1-1
clone size: -
CDR3 DNA: TGTGCCAGCAGCAAAGACTCAGGGGTCGGCACTGAAGCTTTCTTT
CDR3 protein: CASSKDSGVGTEAFF

D gene: TRBD1
V gene: TRBV4-2
J gene: TRBJ1-6
clone size: -
CDR3 DNA: TGTGCCAGCAGCCAAGATCCTTCGACAGGGATGGATTCACCCCTCCACTTT
CDR3 protein: CASSQDPSTGMDSPLHF

D gene: -
V gene: TRBV5-6
J gene: TRBJ1-2
clone size: -
CDR3 DNA: TGTGCCAGCAGCTTGGGTTTGAAAACCGACTACTATGGCTACACCTTC
CDR3 protein: CASSLGLKTDYYGYTF